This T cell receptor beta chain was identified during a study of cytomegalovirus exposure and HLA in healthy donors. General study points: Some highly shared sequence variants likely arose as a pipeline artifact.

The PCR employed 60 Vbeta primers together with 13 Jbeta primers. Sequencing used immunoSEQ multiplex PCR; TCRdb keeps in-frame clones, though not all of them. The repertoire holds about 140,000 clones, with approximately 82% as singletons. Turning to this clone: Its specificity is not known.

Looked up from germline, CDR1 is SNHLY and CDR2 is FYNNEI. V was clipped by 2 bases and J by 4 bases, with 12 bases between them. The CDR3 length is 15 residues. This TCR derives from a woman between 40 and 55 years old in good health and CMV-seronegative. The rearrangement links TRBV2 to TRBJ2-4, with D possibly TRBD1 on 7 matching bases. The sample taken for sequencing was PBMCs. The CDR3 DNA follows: TGTGCCAGCAGTGAAAATCCAGGGGGGAAAAACATTCAGTACTTC. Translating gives CASSENPGGKNIQYF.